This TCR beta chain emerged from a study of radiation and T cells in renal cell carcinoma. Time point specified: blood 2 weeks post-SBRT. Described treatment: 15 Gy SBRT to primary tumor, nephrectomy 4 weeks later. Profiled with immunoSEQ multiplex PCR; TCRdb holds only in-frame clones, not every one. This table holds some 150,000 clones, approximately 86% found once. Only one count was recorded for this clone. With 4 bases removed from V and 7 bases from J, the gap between germline ends came to 15 bases. The length of the CDR3 is 14 residues. The germline V gene has CDR1 SGDLS and CDR2 YYNGEE. V is TRBV9 and J is TRBJ2-1; D may be TRBD1 (7 bases). This clonotype was obtained from a woman aged 50 to 60 with renal cell carcinoma. This specimen consisted of blood, obtained from a patient whose treatment included radiotherapy and nephrectomy. The CDR3 protein is CASSQGGLGNEQFF. Written as DNA, the CDR3 is TGTGCCAGCAGCCAGGGGGGCCTTGGAAATGAGCAGTTCTTC.